This T cell receptor (beta chain) was documented in a study of shared clonotypes between healthy human individuals. Sequencing was performed with immunoSEQ multiplex PCR; in TCRdb, only in-frame clones are kept and a portion is missing. The sample lists roughly 2.5 million clones; around 94% were seen once. Study-level results: Naive subsets, compared against memory subsets, generally had larger estimated richness values. Among four donors, 4.5% to 5.5% of naive CD4 clonotypes were found in common.

Notes on this clone: Its antigen is undetermined.

V lost 5 bases to trimming and J lost 5 bases; unmatched junction nucleotides: 7. CDR1 is SGHNT and CDR2 is YENEEA in the germline V gene. This CDR3 has 14 amino acids. The source is a man younger than 35 in good health. V is TRBV11-3 and J is TRBJ2-5, with 8 bases matching TRBD1. Sequenced material: naive CD4+ T cells sorted from blood. As for subset: CD45RA+ positively selected. The CDR3 sequence is CASSPTGVKETQYF. CDR3 sequence (DNA): TGTGCCAGCAGCCCGACAGGGGTAAAGGAGACCCAGTACTTC.